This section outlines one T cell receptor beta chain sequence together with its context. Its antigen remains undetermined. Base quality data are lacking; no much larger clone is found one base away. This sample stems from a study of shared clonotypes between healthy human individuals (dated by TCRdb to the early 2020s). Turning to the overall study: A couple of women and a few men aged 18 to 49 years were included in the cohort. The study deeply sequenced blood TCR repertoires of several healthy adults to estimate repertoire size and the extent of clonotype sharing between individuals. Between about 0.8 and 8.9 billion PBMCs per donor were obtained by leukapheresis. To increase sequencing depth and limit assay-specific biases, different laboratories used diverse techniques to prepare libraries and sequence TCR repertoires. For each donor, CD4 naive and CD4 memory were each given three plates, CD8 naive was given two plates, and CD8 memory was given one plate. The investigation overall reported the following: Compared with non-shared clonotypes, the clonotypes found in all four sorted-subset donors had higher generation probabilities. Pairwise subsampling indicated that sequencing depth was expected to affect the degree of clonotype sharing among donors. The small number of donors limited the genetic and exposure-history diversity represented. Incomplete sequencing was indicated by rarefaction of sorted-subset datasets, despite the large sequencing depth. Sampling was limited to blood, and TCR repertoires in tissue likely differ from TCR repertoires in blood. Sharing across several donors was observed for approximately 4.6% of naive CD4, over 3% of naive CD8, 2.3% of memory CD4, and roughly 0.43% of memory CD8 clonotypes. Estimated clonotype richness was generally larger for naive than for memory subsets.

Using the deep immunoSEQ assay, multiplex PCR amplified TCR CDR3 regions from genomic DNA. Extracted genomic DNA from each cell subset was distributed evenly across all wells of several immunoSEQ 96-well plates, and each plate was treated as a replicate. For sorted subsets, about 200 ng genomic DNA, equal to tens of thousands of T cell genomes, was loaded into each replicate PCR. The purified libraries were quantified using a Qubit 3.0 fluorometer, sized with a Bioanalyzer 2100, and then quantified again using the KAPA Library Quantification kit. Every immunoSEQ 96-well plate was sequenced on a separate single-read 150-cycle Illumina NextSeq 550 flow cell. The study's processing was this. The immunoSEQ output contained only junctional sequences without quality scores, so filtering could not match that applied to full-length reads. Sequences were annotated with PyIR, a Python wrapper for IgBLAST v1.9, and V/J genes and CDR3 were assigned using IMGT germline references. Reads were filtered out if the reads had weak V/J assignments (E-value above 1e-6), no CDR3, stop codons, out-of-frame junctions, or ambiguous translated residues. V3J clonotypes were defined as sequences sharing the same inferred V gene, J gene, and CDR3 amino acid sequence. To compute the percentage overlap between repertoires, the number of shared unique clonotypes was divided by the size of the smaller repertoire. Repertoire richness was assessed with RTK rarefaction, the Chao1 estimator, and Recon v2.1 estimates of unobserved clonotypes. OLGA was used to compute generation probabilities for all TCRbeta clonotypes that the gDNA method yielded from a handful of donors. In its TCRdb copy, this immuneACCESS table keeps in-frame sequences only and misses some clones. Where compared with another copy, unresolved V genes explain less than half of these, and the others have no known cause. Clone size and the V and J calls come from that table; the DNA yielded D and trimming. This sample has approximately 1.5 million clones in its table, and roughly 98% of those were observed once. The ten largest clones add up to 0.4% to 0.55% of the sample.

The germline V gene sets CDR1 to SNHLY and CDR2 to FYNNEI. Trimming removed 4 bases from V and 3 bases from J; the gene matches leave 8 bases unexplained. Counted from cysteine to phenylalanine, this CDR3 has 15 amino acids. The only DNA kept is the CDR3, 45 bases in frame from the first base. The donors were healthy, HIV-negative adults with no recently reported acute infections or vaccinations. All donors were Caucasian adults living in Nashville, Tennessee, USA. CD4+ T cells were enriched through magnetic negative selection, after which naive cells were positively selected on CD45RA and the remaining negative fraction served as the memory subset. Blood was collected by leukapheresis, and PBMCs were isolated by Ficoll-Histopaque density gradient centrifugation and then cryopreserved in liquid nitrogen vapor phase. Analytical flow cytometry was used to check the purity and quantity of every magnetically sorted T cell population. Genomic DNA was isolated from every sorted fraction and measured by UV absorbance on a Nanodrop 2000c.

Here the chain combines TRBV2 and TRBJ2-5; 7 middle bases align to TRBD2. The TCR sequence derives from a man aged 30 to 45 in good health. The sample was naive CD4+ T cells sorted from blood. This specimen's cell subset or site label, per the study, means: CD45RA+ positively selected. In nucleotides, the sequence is TGTGCCAGCAGTGCCCGCGGGGGAGATGAAGAGACCCAGTACTTC. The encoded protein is CASSARGGDEETQYF.